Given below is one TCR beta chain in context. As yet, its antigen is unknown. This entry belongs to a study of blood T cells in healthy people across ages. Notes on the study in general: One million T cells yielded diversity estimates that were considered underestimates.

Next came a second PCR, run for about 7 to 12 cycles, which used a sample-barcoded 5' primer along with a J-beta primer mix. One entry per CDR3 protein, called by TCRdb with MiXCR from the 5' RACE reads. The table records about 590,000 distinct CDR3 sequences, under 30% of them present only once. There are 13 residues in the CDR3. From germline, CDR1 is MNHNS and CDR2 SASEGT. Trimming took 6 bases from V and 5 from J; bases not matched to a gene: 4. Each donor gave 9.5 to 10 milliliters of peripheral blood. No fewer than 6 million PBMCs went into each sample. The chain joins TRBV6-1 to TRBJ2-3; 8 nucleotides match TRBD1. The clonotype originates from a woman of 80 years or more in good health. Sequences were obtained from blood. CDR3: CASRTGARDTQYF. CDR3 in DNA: TGTGCCAGCAGGACAGGGGCCCGAGATACGCAGTATTTT.